This T cell receptor beta chain emerged from a study of T cells in Graves' hyperthyroidism and ophthalmopathy. General study results and limits: Most thyroid-expanded clonotypes above 0.001 were also found in blood.

This clonotype was seen at least ten times. Its antigen is not identified. Amplification of TCR beta CDR3 regions used RNA as the template. When the TCR CDR3 underwent first-round RT-PCR, the HTBI primer set was used. One entry per CDR3 protein, called by TCRdb with MiXCR from the multiplex PCR reads. The sample lists a few hundred thousand distinct CDR3 sequences, less than 25% occurring once. The ends lost 6 bases at V and 6 bases at J; junction bases unmatched: 2. The CDR3 contains 13 residues. With a duration under 2 months, the hyperthyroidism was newly diagnosed in patients aged 18 to 65. Clinical symptoms, serum thyroxine, TRAb, thyroid ultrasound and orbital computed tomography informed diagnoses.

The sequenced sample consisted of blood. The rearrangement links TRBV12-3 or TRBV12-4 to TRBJ1-6; TRBD1 aligns across 7 bases. This clonotype was sampled from a young man with Graves' hyperthyroidism. The CDR3 DNA reads TGTGCCAGCAGGAGGGACAGTAATTCACCCCTCCACTTT. Protein: CASRRDSNSPLHF.